These 11 T cell receptor beta chains share one sample of origin, sequenced in a study of blood T cell repertoires in COVID-19. Repertoires were generated with immunoSEQ multiplex PCR, while TCRdb's copy carries only in-frame clones and drops some. The sample lists about 180,000 clones, around nine tenths occurring once. The specimen was peripheral blood. These receptors originate from a man aged 55 to 70 with COVID-19, enrolled during active disease.

The chain has TRBV4-1 and TRBJ1-2; D remains ambiguous. The CDR3 runs to 14 residues. Looked up from germline, CDR1 is MGHRA and CDR2 is YSYEKL. Trimming cost V 0 bases and J 7 bases, with 12 bases left between them. The CDR3 sequence is CASSQDRQVAGYTF. The CDR3 DNA follows: TGCGCCAGCAGCCAAGATCGGCAGGTGGCTGGCTACACCTTC.

The chain links TRBV7-2 to TRBJ2-1; 10 bases are a match to TRBD1. The germline V gene has CDR1 SGHTA and CDR2 FQGNSA. V lost 5 bases, J lost 9 bases, and 10 bases stayed unmatched. This CDR3 comprises 15 residues. The CDR3 here is CASSLSTGGSGEQFF. Written as DNA, the CDR3 is TGTGCCAGCAGCCTTTCGACAGGGGGCAGCGGTGAGCAGTTCTTC. Using reference TRBV7-2 and TRBJ2-1 for the parts outside the CDR3, the full variable domain is GAGVSQSPSNKVTEKGKDVELRCDPISGHTALYWYRQSLGQGLEFLIYFQGNSAPDKSGLPSDRFSAERTGGSVSTLTIQRTQQEDSAVYLCASSLSTGGSGEQFFGPGTRLTVL.

This clone was counted a few times. The rearrangement joins TRBV5-5 to TRBJ1-6; weak D call: TRBD1 (5 bases). Trimming removed 0 bases at V and 4 bases at J, with 5 bases between. CDR1 and CDR2 from the germline V gene are SGHKS and YYEKEE (reference sequence). The length of the CDR3 is 14 residues. The CDR3 loop is CASSLEGYNSPLHF. CDR3 nucleotide sequence: TGTGCCAGCAGCTTGGAGGGGTATAATTCACCCCTCCACTTT.

The CDR3 sequence: CASSKGQGSNQPQHF. For the CDR3, the DNA is TGTGCCAGCAGCAAGGGGCAGGGGAGCAATCAGCCCCAGCATTTT. The chain employs TRBV21-1 and TRBJ1-5; the table's D call, TRBD1, has no DNA check behind it. TRBV21-1 is a recognized pseudogene. CDR3 size: 15 residues.

This chain joins TRBV7-9 and TRBJ1-1, with D perhaps TRBD1 (6 bases). Trimming removed 1 base at V and 4 bases at J, with 16 bases between. The CDR3 length is 16 residues. Per the germline V gene, CDR1 is SEHNR and CDR2 is FQNEAQ (reference sequence). The CDR3 is CASSLGGGLLSTEAFF. Here the CDR3 DNA reads TGTGCCAGCAGCTTAGGAGGGGGATTACTGAGCACTGAAGCTTTCTTT.

The V gene is TRBV6-5, the J gene TRBJ2-7; D gene uncertain. Germline CDR1 and CDR2: MNHEY and SVGAGI. Trimming stripped 10 bases from V and 0 bases from J, with 19 bases between. The length of the CDR3 is 15 residues. CDR3 sequence (DNA): TGTGCCACCACTCCCAGGTCCGTGACCTCCTACGAGCAGTACTTC. It translates to CATTPRSVTSYEQYF.

The chain carries TRBV15 and TRBJ2-7; 9 positions match TRBD1. The CDR3 runs to 13 residues. Germline V gene sequence: CDR1 LNHNV, CDR2 YYDKDF (reference sequence). The ends lost 0 bases at V and 12 bases at J; junction bases unmatched: 6. CDR3 DNA sequence: TGTGCCACCAGCAGAGAGCTCGGGACAGGGCTGTACTTC. Its protein is CATSRELGTGLYF. The entire variable domain, with the rest obtained from reference TRBV15 and TRBJ2-7, is as follows: DAMVIQNPRYQVTQFGKPVTLSCSQTLNHNVMYWYQQKSSQAPKLLFHYYDKDFNNEADTPDNFQSRRPNTSFCFLDIRSPGLGDTAMYLCATSRELGTGLYFGPGTRLTVT.

The chain carries TRBV30 and TRBJ2-1; 10 positions agree with TRBD2. The germline gives CDR1 GTSNPN, CDR2 SVGIG (reference sequence). This CDR3 has 13 residues. J was trimmed by 7 bases and V by 5 bases; bases with no gene match: 5. CDR3 nucleotide sequence: TGTGCCTGGTCTAGCGGGAGAACAAATGAGCAGTTCTTC. It yields the protein CAWSSGRTNEQFF.

This chain links TRBV14 with TRBJ2-7, with 8 bases that match TRBD2. The germline CDR1 and CDR2 sequences are SGHDN and FVKESK. With V trimmed by 1 base and J by 9 bases, 8 bases remained unmatched. The CDR3 loop spans 14 amino acids. CDR3 nucleotides: TGTGCCAGCAGCCAAGGAGGACTAGCTATCGGGCAGTACTTC. The encoded protein is CASSQGGLAIGQYF.

The chain has TRBV11-3 and TRBJ2-3; D is perhaps TRBD1 (6 bases). The CDR3 runs to 15 residues. The V gene's germline CDR1 is SGHNT and CDR2 YENEEA. The V end lost 3 bases, the J end lost 4 bases, and 14 bases lay between the germline ends. For the CDR3, the DNA is TGTGCCAGCAGCTTTGGGGGCCCCGGGGCAGATACGCAGTATTTT. Its protein is CASSFGGPGADTQYF. Filled out from reference TRBV11-3 and TRBJ2-3, the complete variable domain reads EAGVVQSPRYKIIEKKQPVAFWCNPISGHNTLYWYLQNLGQGPELLIRYENEEAVDDSQLPKDRFSAERLKGVDSTLKIQPAELGDSAVYLCASSFGGPGADTQYFGPGTRLTVL.

This clone was counted once. The rearrangement uses TRBV19 and TRBJ2-2; D might be TRBD2 (6 bases). Germline V gene lookup returns CDR1 LNHDA and CDR2 SQIVND (reference sequence). The ends were cut back, 7 bases at V and 4 bases at J, with 16 bases in the middle. This CDR3 spans 15 amino acids. CDR3 residues: CASIPTGVSTGELFF. The CDR3 bases are TGTGCCAGTATCCCGACGGGGGTAAGCACCGGGGAGCTGTTTTTT.